A selection of T cell receptor beta chains follows, all from one sample in a study of blood T cell repertoires in COVID-19. Some clones are missing from TCRdb's copy, which holds only in-frame ones; the method was immunoSEQ multiplex PCR. The sample lists 80,000 to 95,000 clones; roughly 76% were seen once. Sequenced material: peripheral blood. The receptor set was obtained from a woman of 80 years or more with active or convalescent COVID-19. The CDR3 runs from the conserved cysteine through the conserved F or W. The D gene is left open where the match is weak. Expanded clones are given a class, and other clones once, few, many or no size at all.

d_call	v_call	cdr3_length	clone_size	j_call	cdr3_aa	cdr3_nt
TRBD2	TRBV5-1	14	few	TRBJ2-7	CASSLGLAGGEQYF	TGCGCCAGCAGCTTAGGACTAGCGGGAGGCGAGCAGTACTTC
TRBD2	TRBV9	17	.	TRBJ2-7	CASSVVISGGIPNEQYF	TGTGCCAGCAGCGTAGTCATTAGCGGGGGGATACCTAACGAGCAGTACTTC
TRBD2	TRBV24-1	13	.	TRBJ2-7	CATAGGAYYEQYF	TGTGCCACCGCGGGGGGCGCCTATTACGAGCAGTACTTC
.	TRBV4-1	13	.	TRBJ1-2	CASSQEVLYGYTF	TGCGCCAGCAGCCAAGAGGTCCTATATGGCTACACCTTC
.	TRBV29-1	13	.	TRBJ2-5	CSGRGGGRETQYF	TGCAGCGGCAGGGGCGGTGGTAGGGAGACCCAGTACTTC
TRBD1	TRBV18	16	.	TRBJ1-5	CASSPQGVVRNQPQHF	TGTGCCAGCTCACCCCAGGGGGTGGTTCGGAATCAGCCCCAGCATTTT
TRBD1	TRBV6-5	14	.	TRBJ1-2	CASSKDRGTYGYTF	TGTGCCAGCTCGAAGGACAGGGGGACCTATGGCTACACCTTC
.	TRBV23-1	16	.	TRBJ1-5	CASSQLIPQGNQPQHF	TGCGCCAGCAGTCAACTTATCCCACAGGGCAATCAGCCCCAGCATTTT
TRBD1	TRBV7-2	15	.	TRBJ2-7	CASSSGTGGFYEQYF	TGTGCCAGCAGCTCCGGGACAGGGGGTTTTTACGAGCAGTACTTC
TRBD2	TRBV4-3	15	.	TRBJ2-7	CASSPQLAGAYEQYF	TGCGCCAGCAGCCCTCAACTAGCGGGGGCCTACGAGCAGTACTTC
.	TRBV28	12	.	TRBJ1-4	CASSLKIGKLFF	TGTGCCAGCAGTTTAAAGATCGGAAAACTGTTTTTT
.	TRBV4-2	17	.	TRBJ1-2	CASSQGLTRATNYGYTF	TGTGCCAGCAGCCAAGGCCTGACTAGGGCGACCAACTATGGCTACACCTTC
.	TRBV15	14	few	TRBJ2-7	CATSRDYQGAEQYF	TGTGCCACCAGCAGAGATTATCAGGGCGCCGAGCAGTACTTC
.	TRBV29-1	11	.	TRBJ2-1	CSVTSFDEQFF	TGCAGCGTGACTAGTTTCGATGAGCAGTTCTTC
.	TRBV2	16	.	TRBJ2-3	CASSEALWGSTDTQYF	TGTGCCAGCAGTGAAGCGCTTTGGGGCAGCACAGATACGCAGTATTTT
.	TRBV9	15	.	TRBJ1-2	CASSALQGSNYGYTF	TGTGCCAGCAGCGCCCTACAGGGATCCAACTATGGCTACACCTTC
.	TRBV19	14	.	TRBJ2-2	CATRFGQNTGELFF	TGTGCCACTAGATTTGGACAGAACACCGGGGAGCTGTTTTTT
.	TRBV5-5	13	.	TRBJ1-1	CASSLKPGTEAFF	TGTGCCAGCAGCTTGAAGCCTGGCACTGAAGCTTTCTTT
TRBD2	TRBV29-1	16	.	TRBJ2-4	CSVEGASGGAKNIQYF	TGCAGCGTTGAAGGAGCGAGCGGGGGGGCCAAAAACATTCAGTACTTC
.	TRBV30	13	.	TRBJ1-6	CAWSQGQDSPLHF	TGTGCCTGGAGCCAGGGGCAGGATTCACCCCTCCACTTT
.	TRBV12-5	13	.	TRBJ2-1	CASGNSNNNEQFF	TGTGCTAGTGGGAACAGTAACAACAATGAGCAGTTCTTC
TRBD2	TRBV27	15	.	TRBJ2-7	CASRPLAGAPYEQYF	TGTGCCAGCAGACCCTTAGCGGGAGCCCCCTACGAGCAGTACTTC
TRBD1	TRBV28	14	.	TRBJ1-2	CASSLPTDRGGYTF	TGTGCCAGCAGTCTCCCTACGGACAGGGGCGGCTACACCTTC
.	TRBV11-2	15	once	TRBJ1-3	CASSSLALSGNTIYF	TGTGCCAGCAGCTCCCTGGCTCTCTCTGGAAACACCATATATTTT
TRBD1	TRBV12-3/TRBV12-4	12	.	TRBJ1-2	CATRGTGGGYTF	TGTGCCACTAGGGGGACAGGTGGGGGCTACACCTTC
TRBD2	TRBV6-5	15	.	TRBJ2-2	CASSIAGGNTGELFF	TGTGCCAGCAGTATAGCGGGAGGTAACACCGGGGAGCTGTTTTTT
.	TRBV30	12	.	TRBJ2-7	CAWSVHYYEQYF	TGTGCCTGGAGTGTACACTACTACGAGCAGTACTTC
.	TRBV6-5	13	.	TRBJ1-5	CASSYGRLQPQHF	TGTGCCAGCAGTTACGGCAGGCTCCAGCCCCAGCATTTT
TRBD1	TRBV3-1/TRBV3-2	16	few	TRBJ1-3	CASSQGGTVSRNTIYF	TGTGCCAGCAGCCAAGGCGGGACAGTTAGTCGAAACACCATATATTTT
.	TRBV5-1	14	few	TRBJ1-3	CASSFGGTGNTIYF	TGCGCCAGCAGCTTTGGAGGGACTGGAAACACCATATATTTT
.	TRBV6-5	14	.	TRBJ1-3	CASSQDSSGNTIYF	TGTGCCAGCAGCCAGGACAGCTCTGGAAACACCATATATTTT
.	TRBV19	13	.	TRBJ2-7	CASREQGTYEQYF	TGTGCCAGTAGGGAACAGGGAACCTACGAGCAGTACTTC
.	TRBV9	15	.	TRBJ2-7	CASSVEGGSSYEQYF	TGTGCCAGCAGCGTAGAAGGCGGAAGCTCCTACGAGCAGTACTTC
TRBD1	TRBV27	14	.	TRBJ1-4	CAIRGQATNEKLFF	TGTGCCATCCGGGGACAGGCAACTAATGAAAAACTGTTTTTT
TRBD1	TRBV6-5	13	.	TRBJ2-7	CASSPSWTGGQYF	TGTGCCAGCAGCCCCTCCTGGACAGGGGGGCAGTACTTC
TRBD2	TRBV9	15	.	TRBJ2-1	CASSVVAGGPGEQFF	TGTGCCAGCAGCGTAGTTGCGGGAGGGCCCGGTGAGCAGTTCTTC
.	TRBV6-2/TRBV6-3	15	.	TRBJ2-7	CASSYAPGQTYEQYF	TGTGCCAGCAGTTACGCCCCGGGACAAACCTACGAGCAGTACTTC
TRBD2	TRBV20-1	15	.	TRBJ2-3	CSASFSSGSTDTQYF	TGCAGTGCTAGTTTTTCTAGCGGTAGCACAGATACGCAGTATTTT
.	TRBV6-5	15	few	TRBJ1-1	CASSYGGSLNTEAFF	TGTGCCAGCAGTTACGGAGGCAGCTTGAACACTGAAGCTTTCTTT
.	TRBV28	14	.	TRBJ1-5	CASSYSGFNQPQHF	TGTGCCAGCAGTTACTCAGGCTTTAATCAGCCCCAGCATTTT
.	TRBV5-6	12	.	TRBJ1-1	CASSRMNTEAFF	TGTGCCAGCAGCCGTATGAACACTGAAGCTTTCTTT
.	TRBV5-1	15	.	TRBJ2-2	CASSSGTTNTGELFF	TGCGCCAGCAGCTCCGGGACAACGAACACCGGGGAGCTGTTTTTT
TRBD1	TRBV29-1	13	.	TRBJ2-7	CSAGQGGTYEQYF	TGCAGCGCTGGACAGGGGGGTACCTACGAGCAGTACTTC
.	TRBV4-3	15	once	TRBJ1-2	CASSQESGLRSGYTF	TGCGCCAGCAGCCAAGAGTCAGGGCTACGATCCGGCTACACCTTC
.	TRBV7-9	12	.	TRBJ2-7	CASSPLANEQYF	TGTGCCAGCAGCCCCTTAGCAAACGAGCAGTACTTC
.	TRBV20-1	13	.	TRBJ2-1	CSASSLVGNEQFF	TGCAGTGCTAGTTCACTAGTAGGGAATGAGCAGTTCTTC
.	TRBV7-9	16	.	TRBJ1-3	CASSLQPVGAGNTIYF	TGTGCCAGCAGCTTACAGCCGGTGGGCGCTGGAAACACCATATATTTT
.	TRBV5-1	14	.	TRBJ2-7	CASSLTPRGDEQYF	TGCGCCAGCAGCTTGACCCCTAGGGGCGACGAGCAGTACTTC
TRBD1	TRBV2	14	.	TRBJ1-2	CASSTGTGVGGYTF	TGTGCCAGCAGCACCGGGACAGGGGTTGGTGGCTACACCTTC
TRBD2	TRBV5-4	16	.	TRBJ2-3	CASSFVAGGPADTQYF	TGTGCCAGCAGCTTCGTAGCGGGGGGGCCTGCAGATACGCAGTATTTT
TRBD2	TRBV5-1	16	few	TRBJ2-3	CASSLRGGTSTDTQYF	TGCGCCAGCAGCTTGCGCGGGGGGACTAGCACAGATACGCAGTATTTT
TRBD1	TRBV20-1	16	.	TRBJ1-5	CSASLRDRRLNQPQHF	TGCAGTGCTAGTCTTAGGGACAGGAGGCTCAATCAGCCCCAGCATTTT
.	TRBV15	14	few	TRBJ2-5	CATSRGRTQETQYF	TGTGCCACCAGCAGAGGGAGAACTCAAGAGACCCAGTACTTC